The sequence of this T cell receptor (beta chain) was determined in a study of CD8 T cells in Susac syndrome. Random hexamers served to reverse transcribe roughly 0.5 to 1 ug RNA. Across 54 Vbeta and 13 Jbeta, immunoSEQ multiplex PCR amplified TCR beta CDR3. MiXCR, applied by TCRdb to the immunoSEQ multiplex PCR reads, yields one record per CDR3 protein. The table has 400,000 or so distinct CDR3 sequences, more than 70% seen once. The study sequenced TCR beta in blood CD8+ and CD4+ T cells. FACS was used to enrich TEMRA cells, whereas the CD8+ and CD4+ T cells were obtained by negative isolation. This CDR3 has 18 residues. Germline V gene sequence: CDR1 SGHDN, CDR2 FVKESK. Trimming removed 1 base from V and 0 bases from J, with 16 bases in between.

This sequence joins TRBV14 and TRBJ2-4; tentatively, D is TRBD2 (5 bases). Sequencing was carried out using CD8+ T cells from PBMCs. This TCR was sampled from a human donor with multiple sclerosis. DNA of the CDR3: TGTGCCAGCAGCCAAGTCCCCGGAGTAGGACTAGCCAAAAACATTCAGTACTTC. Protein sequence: CASSQVPGVGLAKNIQYF.